Presented here are 10 T cell receptor beta chains from one specimen sequenced in a study of identical twins. Each CDR3 protein is one row after TCRdb ran MiXCR on the 5' RACE reads. Of around 1.7 million distinct CDR3 sequences in the sample, 32% were seen once. What was sequenced was cord blood. The receptors originated from a newborn girl in good health.

This chain uses TRBV10-1 with TRBJ1-4; no clear D. Trimming stripped 2 bases from V and 4 bases from J, with 5 bases between. Germline values: CDR1 WNHNN, CDR2 SYGVQD (reference sequence). CDR3 length: 13 amino acids. Written as DNA, the CDR3 is TGCGCCAGCAGTGAGGACAATAATGAAAAACTGTTTTTT. Translation: CASSEDNNEKLFF.

Only a few counts were recorded for this clonotype. V usage is TRBV7-4 and J usage is TRBJ1-1, with a tentative D call TRBD1 (5 bases). In germline, CDR1 is SGHVT, CDR2 SQSDAQ. The germline V and J ends were trimmed by 1 base and 0 bases, with 12 bases remaining between them. The CDR3 has 16 residues. The CDR3 coding sequence is TGTGCCAGCAGCTTAGATTTACGGGGGGTGAACACTGAAGCTTTCTTT. Protein sequence: CASSLDLRGVNTEAFF.

The chain couples TRBV5-1 to TRBJ1-2; D uncertain. Germline V gene lookup returns CDR1 SGHRS and CDR2 YFSETQ. The CDR3 spans 15 residues. Between the trimmed V and J ends, which lost 1 base and 0 bases, there was a span of 10 bases. The CDR3 DNA sequence: TGCGCCAGCAGCTTGTTGGAATCGCCTAACTATGGCTACACCTTC. It codes for CASSLLESPNYGYTF.

This clonotype was seen a handful of times. The chain is built from TRBV5-6 and TRBJ2-3; 13 nucleotides line up with TRBD2. CDR3 length: 16 amino acids. The germline gives CDR1 SGHDT, CDR2 YYEEEE. J lost 6 bases, V lost 2 bases, and 6 bases had no gene match. The CDR3 bases are TGTGCCAGCAGCTTCCGGACTAGCGGGAGTCCCGATACGCAGTATTTT. As protein: CASSFRTSGSPDTQYF.

This clonotype was seen a few times. V is TRBV27 and J is TRBJ1-4, with D hard to call. The CDR3 is made up of 14 amino acids. Germline V CDR1 and CDR2: MNHEY, SMNVEV (reference sequence). Trimming pared 5 bases from V and 7 bases from J, leaving 14 bases between. CDR3 DNA: TGTGCCAGCAGTCGGCGGGTGGGCGGTGAAAAACTGTTTTTT. Translating it yields CASSRRVGGEKLFF.

The rearrangement joins TRBV29-1 to TRBJ1-5, with D tentatively TRBD1 (5 bases). From germline, CDR1 is SQVTM and CDR2 ANQGSEA. V lost 7 bases to trimming and J lost 7 bases, with 17 bases between them. This CDR3 is 13 amino acids long. Here the CDR3 reads CSATLGLGQPQHF. As DNA, the CDR3 is TGCAGCGCCACCCTGGGGCTTGGACAGCCCCAGCATTTT.

V usage is TRBV5-1 and J usage is TRBJ1-1; D gene unclear. The ends were cut back, 4 bases at V and 1 base at J, with 11 bases in the middle. CDR3 length: 14 residues. Germline V CDR1 and CDR2: SGHRS, YFSETQ. CDR3 region: CASSRTVQNTEAFF. In DNA, the CDR3 is TGCGCCAGCAGCAGGACTGTTCAGAACACTGAAGCTTTCTTT.

The table lists this clonotype with many counts. The V gene is TRBV29-1, the J gene TRBJ2-7, with a possible D match to TRBD1 (6 bases). The V end lost 7 bases, the J end lost 5 bases, and 15 bases lay between the germline ends. In germline, CDR1 is SQVTM, CDR2 ANQGSEA. This CDR3 is built from 12 residues. CDR3 loop: CSARDMNHEQYF. The CDR3 bases are TGCAGCGCCAGGGACATGAACCACGAGCAGTACTTC.

This sequence joins TRBV3-1 and TRBJ1-1; D remains ambiguous. The CDR3 contains 15 residues. The V gene lost 4 bases and the J gene lost 5 bases, with 17 bases spanning the gap. Germline CDR1 LGHDT, CDR2 YNNKEL (reference sequence). CDR3 nucleotides: TGTGCCAGCAGCCCCACGGACCAAAGAGGGACTGAAGCTTTCTTT. It yields the protein CASSPTDQRGTEAFF.

This clonotype came up a few times. The chain couples TRBV27 to TRBJ1-4, with D possibly TRBD1 on 5 matching bases. Germline V gives CDR1 MNHEY, CDR2 SMNVEV (reference sequence). The CDR3 length is 15 residues. Trimming removed 5 bases at V and 3 bases at J, with 13 bases between. The CDR3 DNA sequence: TGTGCCAGCAGTCTAACGGGACTCCCTAATGAAAAACTGTTTTTT. It is translated as CASSLTGLPNEKLFF.